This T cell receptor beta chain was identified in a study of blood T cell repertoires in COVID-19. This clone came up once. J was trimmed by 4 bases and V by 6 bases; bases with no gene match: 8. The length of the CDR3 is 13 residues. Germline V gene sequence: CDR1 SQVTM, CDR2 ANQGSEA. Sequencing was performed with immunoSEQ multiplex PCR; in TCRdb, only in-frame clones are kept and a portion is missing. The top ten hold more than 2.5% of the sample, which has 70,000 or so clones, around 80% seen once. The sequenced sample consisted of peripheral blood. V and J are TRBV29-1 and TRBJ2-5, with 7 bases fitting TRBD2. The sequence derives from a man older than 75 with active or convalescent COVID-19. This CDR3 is CSVETGRGETQYF. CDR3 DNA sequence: TGCAGCGTCGAGACGGGGAGGGGAGAGACCCAGTACTTC.